A selection of T cell receptor beta chains follows, all from one sample in a study of T cell changes during pregnancy in multiple sclerosis. Assay: immunoSEQ multiplex PCR; the TCRdb copy retains only in-frame clones and omits some. The sample holds more than 85,000 clones, about 94% seen once. This specimen consisted of peripheral blood, obtained in the third trimester of pregnancy. These receptors were taken from a female donor in good health, enrolled as a control in a pregnancy study. CDR3s include the opening cysteine and the closing phenylalanine or tryptophan. The order of the fields is J gene, CDR3 length, V gene, clone size, D gene, CDR3 protein, CDR3 DNA. D genes are given only for firm matches. Clone size is stated in some rows and not others, as once, few, many or a class when expanded.

j_gene: TRBJ1-1
len: 13
v_gene: TRBV14
abundance: -
d_gene: TRBD1
CDR3aa: CASSRSQGTEAFF
CDR3nt: TGTGCCAGCAGCCGTTCACAGGGGACTGAAGCTTTCTTT

j_gene: TRBJ2-7
len: 18
v_gene: TRBV13
abundance: -
d_gene: -
CDR3aa: CASSSRIPTRKSSYEQYF
CDR3nt: TGTGCCAGCAGCTCCCGAATCCCTACTAGGAAGAGCTCCTACGAGCAGTACTTC

j_gene: TRBJ2-1
len: 16
v_gene: TRBV29-1
abundance: -
d_gene: TRBD2
CDR3aa: CSVQSLAGGGNNEQFF
CDR3nt: TGCAGCGTTCAATCCTTAGCGGGAGGGGGGAACAATGAGCAGTTCTTC

j_gene: TRBJ2-1
len: 20
v_gene: TRBV4-2
abundance: -
d_gene: TRBD2
CDR3aa: CASSQEYGTSGSLPRNEQFF
CDR3nt: TGTGCCAGCAGCCAAGAGTACGGGACTAGCGGGAGTCTACCTCGCAATGAGCAGTTCTTC

j_gene: TRBJ2-1
len: 18
v_gene: TRBV10-3
abundance: once
d_gene: TRBD2
CDR3aa: CAISVTSGIAPPHNEQFF
CDR3nt: TGTGCCATCAGTGTGACTAGCGGGATTGCCCCACCCCACAATGAGCAGTTCTTC

j_gene: TRBJ2-2
len: 16
v_gene: TRBV6-4
abundance: -
d_gene: TRBD2
CDR3aa: CASRLKREGGAGELFF
CDR3nt: TGTGCCAGCAGGTTAAAGCGGGAGGGAGGAGCCGGGGAGCTGTTTTTT

j_gene: TRBJ2-1
len: 17
v_gene: TRBV4-2
abundance: -
d_gene: TRBD2
CDR3aa: CASSQAIAGANYNEQFF
CDR3nt: TGTGCCAGCAGCCAGGCAATAGCGGGAGCGAACTACAATGAGCAGTTCTTC

j_gene: TRBJ2-7
len: 14
v_gene: TRBV10-2
abundance: once
d_gene: TRBD2
CDR3aa: CASSPGLAAYEQYF
CDR3nt: TGCGCCAGCAGCCCGGGACTAGCGGCCTACGAGCAGTACTTC

j_gene: TRBJ1-4
len: 13
v_gene: TRBV28
abundance: -
d_gene: TRBD1
CDR3aa: CASKGAGGEKLFF
CDR3nt: TGTGCCAGCAAGGGGGCAGGGGGAGAAAAACTGTTTTTT

j_gene: TRBJ2-7
len: 14
v_gene: TRBV5-5
abundance: -
d_gene: TRBD1
CDR3aa: CASSVTGESYEQYF
CDR3nt: TGTGCCAGCAGCGTGACAGGGGAGTCCTACGAGCAGTACTTC

j_gene: TRBJ2-7
len: 14
v_gene: TRBV27
abundance: -
d_gene: -
CDR3aa: CASSLSMSLFEQYF
CDR3nt: TGTGCCAGCAGTTTGAGTATGTCACTCTTCGAGCAGTACTTC

j_gene: TRBJ1-5
len: 12
v_gene: TRBV25-1
abundance: -
d_gene: -
CDR3aa: CASNTRNQPQHF
CDR3nt: TGTGCCAGCAATACCCGGAATCAGCCCCAGCATTTT

j_gene: TRBJ2-5
len: 12
v_gene: TRBV10-3
abundance: -
d_gene: -
CDR3aa: CAISDHEETQYF
CDR3nt: TGTGCCATCAGTGATCATGAAGAGACCCAGTACTTC

j_gene: TRBJ2-1
len: 16
v_gene: TRBV5-6
abundance: -
d_gene: -
CDR3aa: CASSRLYRDSYNEQFF
CDR3nt: TGTGCCAGCAGCCGGCTCTACAGAGACTCCTACAATGAGCAGTTCTTC

j_gene: TRBJ1-2
len: 15
v_gene: TRBV5-1
abundance: -
d_gene: TRBD1
CDR3aa: CASSQGTASSYGYTF
CDR3nt: TGCGCCAGCAGTCAAGGGACAGCCAGTAGCTATGGCTACACCTTC

j_gene: TRBJ2-1
len: 12
v_gene: TRBV7-2
abundance: -
d_gene: -
CDR3aa: CASSQTNNEQFF
CDR3nt: TGTGCCAGCAGCCAGACTAACAATGAGCAGTTCTTC

j_gene: TRBJ2-3
len: 15
v_gene: TRBV10-3
abundance: -
d_gene: TRBD2
CDR3aa: CAISENSGRVDTQYF
CDR3nt: TGTGCCATCAGTGAGAATAGCGGGAGGGTGGATACGCAGTATTTT

j_gene: TRBJ2-1
len: 14
v_gene: TRBV7-2
abundance: -
d_gene: TRBD2
CDR3aa: CASSRGETYNEQFF
CDR3nt: TGTGCCAGCAGCCGGGGGGAGACATACAATGAGCAGTTCTTC

j_gene: TRBJ1-5
len: 14
v_gene: TRBV19
abundance: few
d_gene: TRBD1
CDR3aa: CASGGTGRNQPQHF
CDR3nt: TGTGCCAGTGGCGGGACAGGGAGAAATCAGCCCCAGCATTTT

j_gene: TRBJ1-5
len: 17
v_gene: TRBV5-6
abundance: -
d_gene: -
CDR3aa: CASSLGGGQGSNQPQHF
CDR3nt: TGTGCCAGCAGCTTGGGGGGTGGGCAGGGTAGCAATCAGCCCCAGCATTTT

j_gene: TRBJ2-1
len: 15
v_gene: TRBV5-1
abundance: -
d_gene: TRBD2
CDR3aa: CASSLASGVYNEQFF
CDR3nt: TGCGCCAGCAGCTTGGCTAGCGGGGTTTACAATGAGCAGTTCTTC

j_gene: TRBJ1-5
len: 14
v_gene: TRBV28
abundance: -
d_gene: TRBD1
CDR3aa: CASRYPGQVQPQHF
CDR3nt: TGTGCCAGCAGGTATCCGGGACAGGTCCAGCCCCAGCATTTT

j_gene: TRBJ1-5
len: 16
v_gene: TRBV6-6
abundance: -
d_gene: -
CDR3aa: CASSSSRQNTNQPQHF
CDR3nt: TGTGCCAGCAGTTCGAGCAGGCAGAACACCAATCAGCCCCAGCATTTT

j_gene: TRBJ1-4
len: 15
v_gene: TRBV5-1
abundance: -
d_gene: TRBD1
CDR3aa: CASRAGTGNYEKLFF
CDR3nt: TGCGCCAGCAGAGCAGGGACAGGGAATTATGAAAAACTGTTTTTT

j_gene: TRBJ2-7
len: 15
v_gene: TRBV15
abundance: -
d_gene: -
CDR3aa: CATSRGLGRGIEQYF
CDR3nt: TGTGCCACCAGCAGAGGGCTGGGCCGGGGAATCGAGCAGTACTTC